A single sample gave rise to the 23 T cell receptor beta chains below, sequenced in a study of blood T cell repertoires in COVID-19. Generated by immunoSEQ multiplex PCR, the TCRdb table keeps only in-frame clones and is missing some. This repertoire shows roughly 15,000 clones, 80% to 90% found once; its top ten account for 2.5% to 3.5%. The material sequenced was peripheral blood. The receptors stem from a human donor in a cohort sampled during active COVID-19.

This clone appeared once. The J gene is TRBJ2-2, the V gene TRBV19; tentatively, D is TRBD1 (6 bases). The CDR3 runs to 15 residues. Deletions cut 0 bases from V and 4 bases from J, with 9 bases between. The germline V gene has CDR1 LNHDA and CDR2 SQIVND (reference sequence). In DNA form, the CDR3 reads TGTGCCAGTAGTATAGAGGGGGCGGGCACCGGGGAGCTGTTTTTT. Protein sequence: CASSIEGAGTGELFF.

The count of this clone is one. The rearrangement joins TRBV10-3 to TRBJ2-3; TRBD2 agrees at 10 bases. CDR3 length: 16 amino acids. J gave up 8 bases and V 8 bases, and 16 bases lay outside the gene matches. Germline V lookup: CDR1 ENHRY, CDR2 SYGVKD. CDR3 DNA sequence: TGTGCCATCGGCGCCCTAGCGGGGGAGGGTTCAGGTACGCAGTATTTT. As protein: CAIGALAGEGSGTQYF.

The chain uses TRBV11-2 and TRBJ1-2; D perhaps matches TRBD1 (5 bases). Germline V CDR1 and CDR2: SGHAT, FQNNGV. This CDR3 is built from 15 residues. Trimming pared 3 bases from V and 1 base from J, leaving 12 bases between. The CDR3 DNA is TGTGCCAGCAGCTTCGGGGAGGGGCATAACTATGGCTACACCTTC. It is translated as CASSFGEGHNYGYTF.

This clone was observed once. This chain joins TRBV6-6 and TRBJ2-2, with 7 bases matching TRBD1. V lost 6 bases and J lost 4; bases outside the gene matches: 11. The CDR3 covers 16 residues. Germline CDR1 and CDR2: MNHNY and SVGAGI (reference sequence). CDR3 bases: TGTGCCAGCAGCCATAGACAGGGTGGCACCACCGGGGAGCTGTTTTTT. Its protein product is CASSHRQGGTTGELFF.

The chain is built from TRBV6-2 or TRBV6-3 and TRBJ2-7, with D perhaps matching TRBD1 (5 bases). Germline V lookup: CDR1 MNHEY, CDR2 SVGEGT. Trimming removed 2 bases from V and 4 bases from J, with 12 bases in between. The CDR3 sequence is 14 residues long. The CDR3 here is CASSYKGAAYEQYF. Here the CDR3 DNA reads TGTGCCAGCAGTTACAAAGGGGCTGCTTACGAGCAGTACTTC.

V is TRBV11-2 and J is TRBJ2-5; 10 bases fit TRBD1. The trim removed 0 bases at V and 5 bases at J, leaving 9 bases unmatched. The CDR3 loop spans 17 amino acids. Germline assignment: CDR1 SGHAT and CDR2 FQNNGV. The DNA for the CDR3 is TGTGCCAGCAGCTTAGATGGTAGGACAGGGGGTCAGGAGACCCAGTACTTC. It codes for CASSLDGRTGGQETQYF.

The CDR3 DNA sequence: TGTGCCAGCGGATTAATGTACAGGGAGAAACGCAATGAGCAGTTCTTC. Amino acids: CASGLMYREKRNEQFF. The rearrangement links TRBV27 to TRBJ2-1, with D perhaps TRBD1 (6 bases). The CDR3 is 16 amino acids. CDR1 and CDR2 (germline): MNHEY, SMNVEV (reference sequence). With 8 bases removed from V and 6 bases from J, the gap between germline ends came to 23 bases.

The V gene is TRBV6-5, the J gene TRBJ1-1, with TRBD1 as a possible D gene (5 bases). Trimming pared 0 bases from V and 3 bases from J, leaving 11 bases between. Looked up from germline, CDR1 is MNHEY and CDR2 is SVGAGI. This CDR3 is built from 15 residues. The CDR3 reads CASSYSGSGDTEAFF. CDR3 DNA: TGTGCCAGCAGTTACTCAGGGTCGGGGGACACTGAAGCTTTCTTT.

The chain has TRBV12-3 or TRBV12-4 and TRBJ1-5; TRBD1 matches 7 bases. The CDR3 has 13 residues. V shed 9 bases and J 7 bases; nucleotides not matched to a gene: 9. The CDR3 coding sequence is TGTGCCAGTGGCTTACAGGGGTTCCAGCCCCAGCATTTT. It codes for CASGLQGFQPQHF.

The chain employs TRBV2 and TRBJ2-7; 12 bases line up with TRBD2. Trimming cost V 7 bases and J 0 bases; bases outside gene matches: 4. The CDR3 totals 15 residues. In germline, CDR1 is SNHLY, CDR2 FYNNEI. CDR3 sequence: CASTLTSGSSYEQYF. The CDR3 DNA is TGTGCCAGCACCTTGACTAGCGGGAGCTCCTACGAGCAGTACTTC. Variable domain in full (rest from reference TRBV2 and TRBJ2-7): EPEVTQTPSHQVTQMGQEVILRCVPISNHLYFYWYRQILGQKVEFLVSFYNNEISEKSEIFDDQFSVERPDGSNFTLKIRSTKLEDSAMYFCASTLTSGSSYEQYFGPGTRLTVT.

V gene TRBV7-6 combines with J gene TRBJ1-3; 7 bases fit TRBD1. V was clipped by 1 base and J by 0 bases; unmatched bases: 6. This CDR3 comprises 17 residues. In germline, CDR1 is SGHVS, CDR2 FNYEAQ. The CDR3 reads CASSLVGTVRSGNTIYF. As DNA, the CDR3 is TGTGCCAGCAGCTTAGTCGGGACAGTACGCTCTGGAAACACCATATATTTT.

This chain uses TRBV6-5 with TRBJ1-5, with 7 bases that match TRBD1. J was trimmed by 3 bases and V by 4 bases; bases with no gene match: 6. The germline CDR1 and CDR2 sequences are MNHEY and SVGAGI. The CDR3 loop spans 15 amino acids. This CDR3 reads CASSFSGGDNQPQHF. In nucleotides, the CDR3 is TGTGCCAGCAGTTTTTCAGGGGGAGACAATCAGCCCCAGCATTTT.

V is TRBV12-3 or TRBV12-4 and J is TRBJ2-7; the D gene is possibly TRBD2 (6 bases). The CDR3 contains 12 residues. Deletions cut 2 bases from V and 8 bases from J, with 10 bases between. The CDR3 DNA is TGTGCCAGCAGTTTACGACTAGAAAAGCAGTACTTC. Its translation: CASSLRLEKQYF.

V usage is TRBV5-1 and J usage is TRBJ2-2; D is perhaps TRBD2 (6 bases). Germline CDR1 SGHRS, CDR2 YFSETQ. This CDR3 is 16 amino acids long. The V end was cut by 4 bases, the J end by 7 bases, with 20 bases between. CDR3 DNA: TGCGCCAGCAGCGCGGATCCGGGAGCGGTAGGCGGGGAGCTGTTTTTT. This translates into CASSADPGAVGGELFF.

This clone came up once. The gene calls are TRBV20-1 and TRBJ1-1; TRBD1 aligns across 7 bases. V was clipped by 3 bases and J by 2 bases; unmatched bases: 6. Per germline, CDR1 DFQATT and CDR2 SNEGSKA (reference sequence). The CDR3 runs 14 residues. The CDR3 here is CSASTGDINTEAFF. The CDR3 region has the DNA TGCAGTGCTAGTACAGGGGACATCAACACTGAAGCTTTCTTT.

The gene calls are TRBV28 and TRBJ2-3; TRBD2 aligns across 8 bases. This CDR3 spans 16 amino acids. V trimming: 5 bases; J trimming: 1 base; junction bases outside the gene matches: 8. Germline loops: CDR1 MDHEN, CDR2 SYDVKM. The CDR3 DNA reads TGTGCCAGCAGTCCTCTCGGGAGGGGTGGCACAGATACGCAGTATTTT. Its protein is CASSPLGRGGTDTQYF.

The V and J genes are TRBV3-1 (or the pseudogene TRBV3-2) and TRBJ1-1, with TRBD1 as a possible D gene (5 bases). Germline V gene lookup returns CDR1 LGHDT and CDR2 YNNKEL (reference sequence). Trimming left V 0 bases short and J 7 bases short, with 9 bases between. CDR3 length: 13 residues. CDR3 DNA sequence: TGTGCCAGCAGCCAAGAGGGGCGAAGTGAAGCTTTCTTT. Translation: CASSQEGRSEAFF.

The rearrangement links TRBV7-3 to TRBJ1-1, with 7 bases aligning to TRBD1. J gave up 1 base and V 8 bases, and 13 bases lay outside the gene matches. The CDR3 has 16 residues. Germline lookup yields CDR1 SGHTA and CDR2 FQGTGA. The CDR3 region has the DNA TGTGCCAGCCGCCCGTCCCTCGGGACAGCGAACACTGAAGCTTTCTTT. It specifies CASRPSLGTANTEAFF.

This rearrangement joins TRBV7-6 to TRBJ2-2, with 8 bases fitting TRBD1. Germline V gene lookup returns CDR1 SGHVS and CDR2 FNYEAQ. The trim removed 4 bases at V and 1 base at J, leaving 2 bases unmatched. CDR3 length: 15 residues. This CDR3 reads CASSSGGQNTGELFF. CDR3 DNA sequence: TGTGCCAGCAGCTCAGGGGGCCAGAACACCGGGGAGCTGTTTTTT.

This rearrangement joins TRBV9 to TRBJ1-3; D possibly corresponds to TRBD1 (5 bases). The CDR3 is 18 residues long. The germline CDR1 and CDR2 sequences are SGDLS and YYNGEE. The V end was cut by 0 bases, the J end by 0 bases, with 16 bases between. CDR3 sequence: CASSVEGLWGGSGNTIYF. DNA of the CDR3: TGTGCCAGCAGCGTAGAGGGTCTGTGGGGGGGCTCTGGAAACACCATATATTTT.

The chain uses TRBV5-1 and TRBJ1-1; 7 nucleotides align to TRBD1. The germline gives CDR1 SGHRS, CDR2 YFSETQ. The CDR3 is made up of 15 amino acids. J was trimmed by 2 bases and V by 3 bases; bases with no gene match: 7. CDR3 region: CASSSRGQQNTEAFF. The CDR3 DNA sequence: TGCGCCAGCAGCTCCCGGGGACAGCAAAACACTGAAGCTTTCTTT.

The chain carries TRBV9 and TRBJ1-3; 8 positions match TRBD1. The CDR3 runs 15 residues. CDR1 is SGDLS and CDR2 is YYNGEE in the germline V gene. The ends lost 5 bases at V and 0 bases at J; junction bases unmatched: 4. CDR3 in amino acids: CASSQGASSGNTIYF. CDR3 sequence (DNA): TGTGCCAGCAGTCAGGGGGCCAGCTCTGGAAACACCATATATTTT.

V usage is TRBV30 and J usage is TRBJ1-3; D is possibly TRBD1 (5 bases). CDR1 GTSNPN and CDR2 SVGIG come from the germline V gene (reference sequence). Trimming removed 1 base from V and 0 bases from J, with 10 bases in between. The CDR3 extends over 15 amino acids. The DNA of the CDR3 is TGTGCCTGGAGTGAACGACAGTACTCTGGAAACACCATATATTTT. This encodes CAWSERQYSGNTIYF.